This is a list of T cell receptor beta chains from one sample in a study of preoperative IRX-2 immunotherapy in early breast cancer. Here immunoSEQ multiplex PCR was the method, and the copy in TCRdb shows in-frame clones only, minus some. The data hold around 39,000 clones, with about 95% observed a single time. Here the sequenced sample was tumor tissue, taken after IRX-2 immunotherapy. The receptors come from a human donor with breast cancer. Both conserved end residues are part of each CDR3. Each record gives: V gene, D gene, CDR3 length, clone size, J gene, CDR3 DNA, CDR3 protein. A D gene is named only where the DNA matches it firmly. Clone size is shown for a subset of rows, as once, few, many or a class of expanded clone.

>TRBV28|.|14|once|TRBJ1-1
TGTGCCAGCACTACAAAGAGGAGCCGGACTGAAGCTTTCTTT
CASTTKRSRTEAFF
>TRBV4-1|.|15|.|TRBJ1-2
TGCGCCAGCAGCCATAGTTGGGGGCAGAGCTATGGCTACACCTTC
CASSHSWGQSYGYTF
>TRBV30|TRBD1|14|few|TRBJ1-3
TGTGCCTGGAGTTGGACAGGGGTTGGAAACACCATATATTTT
CAWSWTGVGNTIYF
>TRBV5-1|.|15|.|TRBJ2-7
TGCGCCAGCAGCTATTACAGGGACCTGCCCTTGCAGCAGTACTTC
CASSYYRDLPLQQYF
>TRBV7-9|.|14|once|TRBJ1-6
TGTGCCAGCAGCCAGACAGCTCGGGGTTCACCCCTCCACTTT
CASSQTARGSPLHF
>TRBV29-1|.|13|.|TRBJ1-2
TGCAGCGTCGCCGACAGGCTCGGCTATGGCTACACCTTC
CSVADRLGYGYTF
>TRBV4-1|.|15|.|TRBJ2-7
TGCGCCAGCAGCCACTTGACTAGTGCGGCGGTCGAGCAGTACTTC
CASSHLTSAAVEQYF
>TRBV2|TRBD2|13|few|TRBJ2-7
TGTGCCAGCTGTGACCGGGAGGGCTACGAGCAGTACTTC
CASCDREGYEQYF
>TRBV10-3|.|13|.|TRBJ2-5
TGTGCCATCAGTGACGGACGACCGCGGACCCAGTACTTC
CAISDGRPRTQYF
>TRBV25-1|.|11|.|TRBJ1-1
TGTGCCAGCAAGGGGGGTAGTGGAGCTTTCTTT
CASKGGSGAFF
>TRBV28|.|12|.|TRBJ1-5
TGTGCCAGCAACATAAGGGGTCAGCCCCAGCATTTT
CASNIRGQPQHF
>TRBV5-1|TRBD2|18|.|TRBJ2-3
TGCGCCAGCAGCTTAGCCGGGACTAGCGGGGGCCACACAGATACGCAGTATTTT
CASSLAGTSGGHTDTQYF
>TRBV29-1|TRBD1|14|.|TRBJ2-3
TGCAGCGTTGGGGGGGGGACAGGGACAGATACGCAGTATTTT
CSVGGGTGTDTQYF
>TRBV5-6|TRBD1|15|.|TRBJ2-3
TGTGCCAGCAGCCCCCCGGGACAGGGCACAGATACGCAGTATTTT
CASSPPGQGTDTQYF
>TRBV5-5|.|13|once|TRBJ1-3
TGTGCCAGCAGGGCGGGGCAGGGAAACACCATATATTTT
CASRAGQGNTIYF
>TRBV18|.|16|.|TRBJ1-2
TGTGCCAGCTCACAAAGAGAGAGAGGTCACAACTATGGCTACACCTTC
CASSQRERGHNYGYTF
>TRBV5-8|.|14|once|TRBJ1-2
TGTGCCAGCAGCTTGCCCAGTTTTAGCTATGGCTACACCTTC
CASSLPSFSYGYTF
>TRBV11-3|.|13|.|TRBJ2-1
TGTGCCAGCAGCTTAGGCCCCTACAATGAGCAGTTCTTC
CASSLGPYNEQFF
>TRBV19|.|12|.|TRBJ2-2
TGTGCCAGCCGTCTCAGTTTCGGGGAGCTGTTTTTT
CASRLSFGELFF
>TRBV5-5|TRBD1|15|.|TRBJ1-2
TGTGCCAGCAGTTTCTGGGACAGGCTATTCTATGGCTACACCTTC
CASSFWDRLFYGYTF
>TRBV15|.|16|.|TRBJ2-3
TGTGCCACCAGCAACGGACATCCCCAGGGCACAGATACGCAGTATTTT
CATSNGHPQGTDTQYF
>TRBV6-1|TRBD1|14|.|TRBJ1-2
TGTGCCAGCAGTATACAGGGGAGTATCTATGGCTACACCTTC
CASSIQGSIYGYTF
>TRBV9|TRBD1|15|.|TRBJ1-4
TGTGCCAGCAGCGTAGGGGGACAGGGGAGTGAAAAACTGTTTTTT
CASSVGGQGSEKLFF
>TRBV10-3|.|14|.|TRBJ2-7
TGTGCCATCAGAGAGAACAGGGATTCGGACGAGCAGTACTTC
CAIRENRDSDEQYF
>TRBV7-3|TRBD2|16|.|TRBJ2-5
TGTGCCAGCAGCTCCCCGGGACTAGCGGGGGAAGAGACCCAGTACTTC
CASSSPGLAGEETQYF
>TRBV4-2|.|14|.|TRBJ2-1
TGTGCCAGCAGCTCCGGTGACCTACTCAATGAGCAGTTCTTC
CASSSGDLLNEQFF
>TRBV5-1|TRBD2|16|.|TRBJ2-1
TGCGCCAGCAGCTTGTTCGGGCTAGCGGGGGGCAATGAGCAGTTCTTC
CASSLFGLAGGNEQFF
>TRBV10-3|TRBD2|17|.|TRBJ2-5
TGTGCCATCAGTGAGCGGCTGACTAGCGGGAGGGGAGAGACCCAGTACTTC
CAISERLTSGRGETQYF
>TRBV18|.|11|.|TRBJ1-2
TGTGCCAGCTCCCCCGCCGGTGGCTACACCTTC
CASSPAGGYTF
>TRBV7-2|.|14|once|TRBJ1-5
TGTGCCAGCAGCTTAGCGCTCACAAATCAGCCCCAGCATTTT
CASSLALTNQPQHF
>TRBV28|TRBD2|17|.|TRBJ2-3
TGTGCCAGCAGTCCCCAAGGGAGCGGGGCTAGCACAGATACGCAGTATTTT
CASSPQGSGASTDTQYF
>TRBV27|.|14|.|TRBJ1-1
TGTGCCAGCAGTTTATGGGGACCCAGCACTGAAGCTTTCTTT
CASSLWGPSTEAFF
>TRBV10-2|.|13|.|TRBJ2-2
TGCGCCAGCAGTGGACAGTTCACCGGGGAGCTGTTTTTT
CASSGQFTGELFF
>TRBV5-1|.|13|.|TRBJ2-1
TGCGCCAGCAGCTTGGCTAGCGTAGGTGAGCAGTTCTTC
CASSLASVGEQFF
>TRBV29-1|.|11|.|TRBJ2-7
TGCAGCGTTGACCCACCCCCTGAGCAGTACTTC
CSVDPPPEQYF
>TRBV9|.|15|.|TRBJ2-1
TGTGCCAGCAGCCTTGGGGTACTAGAGCTAGGGGAGCAGTTCTTC
CASSLGVLELGEQFF
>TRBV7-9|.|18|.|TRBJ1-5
TGTGCCAGCAGCTTAGCCCTTGGGGGCGGCCATAGCAATCAGCCCCAGCATTTT
CASSLALGGGHSNQPQHF